This is a list of T cell receptor beta chains from one sample in a study of cytomegalovirus exposure and HLA in healthy donors. Only in-frame clones appear in the TCRdb table, and some are missing; sequencing was by immunoSEQ multiplex PCR. This table holds around 150,000 clones, roughly three quarters found once. Sequencing was done on a sample of PBMCs. The receptors derive from a human donor in good health. CDR3s include the opening cysteine and the closing phenylalanine or tryptophan. The D gene is left open where the match is weak. The listing skips clone size in some rows; elsewhere it reads once, few, many or a size class.

TRBD1 TRBJ1-1 . TRBV11-3 TGTGCCAGCAGCAGGGACAGGGACACTGAAGCTTTCTTT CASSRDRDTEAFF
TRBD2 TRBJ2-2 once TRBV19 TGTGCCAGTAGGCTACTAGCGGGGGGTGCCGGGGAGCTGTTTTTT CASRLLAGGAGELFF
. TRBJ1-5 . TRBV6-1 TGTGCCAGCAGTGAAGCTGGGCGTTTGAATCAGCCCCAGCATTTT CASSEAGRLNQPQHF
TRBD2 TRBJ2-7 . TRBV28 TGTGCCAGCAGTTTAGTGGGACTAGCTGGTGAGCAGTACTTC CASSLVGLAGEQYF
. TRBJ1-3 . TRBV7-9 TGTGCCAGCAGCTTAGTTACCGGGACTGGCATCAACTCTGGAAACACCATATATTTT CASSLVTGTGINSGNTIYF
. TRBJ1-1 . TRBV6-1 TGTGCCAGCACGGCAGGGGAGACTTTCTTT CASTAGETFF
TRBD1 TRBJ2-7 . TRBV7-9 TGTGCCAGCAGCCACATAAAACAGGGGGCAGAGCAGTACTTC CASSHIKQGAEQYF
TRBD2 TRBJ2-7 . TRBV6-5 TGTGCCAGCAGTAGGGCGGGAGGGATCGGGGAGCAGTACTTC CASSRAGGIGEQYF
. TRBJ2-1 . TRBV28 TGTGCCAGCAGTTTAAAGCAGACTTACAATGAGCAGTTCTTC CASSLKQTYNEQFF
. TRBJ1-1 few TRBV6-5 TGTGCCAGCAGTCCGGTGGTCATGAACACTGAAGCTTTCTTT CASSPVVMNTEAFF
TRBD2 TRBJ2-7 . TRBV5-4 TGTGCCAGCAGCTTCGCGGGAGACGTTCGAGAGCAGTACTTC CASSFAGDVREQYF
. TRBJ1-2 . TRBV6-6 TGTGCCAGCAGTTACCTCCGACAGAGAAGTGGCTACACCTTC CASSYLRQRSGYTF
TRBD2 TRBJ2-7 . TRBV7-9 TGTGCCAGCAGCCCACCGAGGGCTAGCGGGTACGAGCAGTACTTC CASSPPRASGYEQYF
TRBD1 TRBJ1-2 . TRBV27 TGTGCCAGCAGTGTCAACAGGGGGCTCTATGGCTACACCTTC CASSVNRGLYGYTF
TRBD1 TRBJ2-7 once TRBV7-9 TGTTCCAGCAGCTTAGGGGACAGGGGTTTCTACGAGCAGTACTTC CSSSLGDRGFYEQYF
TRBD1 TRBJ1-2 . TRBV28 TGTGCCAGCAGTTTCCCCCGACAGGGAGTTGATGGCTACACCTTC CASSFPRQGVDGYTF
TRBD1 TRBJ1-3 . TRBV9 TGTGCCAGCAGCGGACAGGGGATCTCTGGAAACACCATATATTTT CASSGQGISGNTIYF
TRBD2 TRBJ2-3 . TRBV5-1 TGCGCCAGCAGCTTGGCCGTGACTAGCGGGAGGGTATCAGATACGCAGTATTTT CASSLAVTSGRVSDTQYF
. TRBJ2-6 few TRBV7-8 TGTGCCAGCAGCTCCGCTGGCCCACGCTCTGGGGCCAACGTCCTGACTTTC CASSSAGPRSGANVLTF
. TRBJ1-1 few TRBV25-1 TGTGCCAGCAGTGAATGGAGGCTAGAGGAAGCTTTCTTT CASSEWRLEEAFF
. TRBJ2-1 . TRBV15 TGTGCCACCAGCAGAGATCGTGGGTGGGGCAGGGCGAATGAGCAGTTCTTC CATSRDRGWGRANEQFF
. TRBJ2-5 . TRBV15 TGTGCCACCAGCAGAGTTAGCGAACAAGAGACCCAGTACTTC CATSRVSEQETQYF
TRBD1 TRBJ1-2 . TRBV6-1 TGTGCCAGCAGTCAAGACAGGGCATTTAACTATGGCTACACCTTC CASSQDRAFNYGYTF
. TRBJ1-4 . TRBV28 TGTGCCAGCAGTTTAGGAGGTAATGAAAAACTGTTTTTT CASSLGGNEKLFF
. TRBJ1-6 once TRBV5-4 TGTGCCAGCAGCCCTGGCAGGGGATTAACTAATTCACCCCTCCACTTT CASSPGRGLTNSPLHF
TRBD2 TRBJ2-4 . TRBV5-6 TGTGCCAGCAAGGAGGCGGGGGGGAGAGCCAAAAACATTCAGTACTTC CASKEAGGRAKNIQYF
. TRBJ2-7 . TRBV25-1 TGTGCCAGTAGTGGAGGGCGGGACAGATACTACGAGCAGTACTTC CASSGGRDRYYEQYF
. TRBJ2-7 . TRBV11-2 TGTGCCAGCAGCCTACGCCGGGACATCTACGAGCAGTACTTC CASSLRRDIYEQYF
. TRBJ1-2 once TRBV5-6 TGTGCCAGCAGCTTGGGGGGCGGGAGTACATCCTATGGCTACACCTTC CASSLGGGSTSYGYTF
TRBD1 TRBJ1-2 . TRBV6-5 TGTGCCAGCAGTTCGGACAGGGCCTATGGCTACACCTTC CASSSDRAYGYTF